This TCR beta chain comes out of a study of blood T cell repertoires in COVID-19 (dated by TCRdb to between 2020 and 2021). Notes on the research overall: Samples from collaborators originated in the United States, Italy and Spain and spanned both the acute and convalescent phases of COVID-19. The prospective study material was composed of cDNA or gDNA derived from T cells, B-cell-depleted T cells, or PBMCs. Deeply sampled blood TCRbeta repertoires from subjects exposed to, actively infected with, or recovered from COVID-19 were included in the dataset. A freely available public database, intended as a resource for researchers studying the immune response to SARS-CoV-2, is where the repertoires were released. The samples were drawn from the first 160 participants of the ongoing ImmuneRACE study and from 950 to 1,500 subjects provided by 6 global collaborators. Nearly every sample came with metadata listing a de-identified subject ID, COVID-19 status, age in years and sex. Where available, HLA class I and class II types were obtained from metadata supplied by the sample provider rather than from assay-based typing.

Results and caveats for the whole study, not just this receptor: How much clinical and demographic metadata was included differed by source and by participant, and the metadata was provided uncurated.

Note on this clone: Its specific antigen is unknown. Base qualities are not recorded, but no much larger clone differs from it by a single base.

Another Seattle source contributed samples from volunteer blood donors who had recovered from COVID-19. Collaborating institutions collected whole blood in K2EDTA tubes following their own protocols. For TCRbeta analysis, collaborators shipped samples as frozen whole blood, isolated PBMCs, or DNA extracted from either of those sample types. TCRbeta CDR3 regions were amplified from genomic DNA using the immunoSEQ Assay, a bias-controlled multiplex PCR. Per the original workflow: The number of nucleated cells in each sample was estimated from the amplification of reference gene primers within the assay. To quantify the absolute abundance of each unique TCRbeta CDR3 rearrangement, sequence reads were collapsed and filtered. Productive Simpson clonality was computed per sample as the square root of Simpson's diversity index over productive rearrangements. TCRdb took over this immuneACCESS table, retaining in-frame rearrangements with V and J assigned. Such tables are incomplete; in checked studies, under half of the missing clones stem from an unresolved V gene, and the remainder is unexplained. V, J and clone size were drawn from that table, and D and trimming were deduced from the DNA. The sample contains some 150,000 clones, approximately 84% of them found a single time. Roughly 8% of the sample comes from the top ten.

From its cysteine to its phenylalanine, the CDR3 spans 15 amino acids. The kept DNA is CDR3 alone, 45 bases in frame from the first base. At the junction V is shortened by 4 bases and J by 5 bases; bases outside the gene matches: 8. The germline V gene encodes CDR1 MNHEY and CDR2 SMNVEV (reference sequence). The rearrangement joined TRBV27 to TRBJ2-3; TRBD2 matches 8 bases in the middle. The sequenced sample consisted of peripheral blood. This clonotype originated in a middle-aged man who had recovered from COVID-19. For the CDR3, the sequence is CASSSTGGRGDTQYF. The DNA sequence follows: TGTGCCAGCAGTTCTACGGGGGGGCGAGGAGATACGCAGTATTTT.